Listed below are T cell receptor beta chains from one sample, sequenced in a study of OX40 agonist ivuxolimab in advanced cancers. Measured with immunoSEQ multiplex PCR; TCRdb has only the in-frame clones, and not every one. The sample contains around 87,000 clones, 90% to 95% of which appear only once. The sequencing used CD4+ or CD8+ T cells sorted from blood, collected in a trial of the OX40 agonist ivuxolimab. Source of these receptors: an adult with an advanced solid tumor such as melanoma, head and neck, liver or kidney cancer. Both conserved end residues are trimmed from each CDR3. A D gene is named only where the DNA matches it firmly.

CDR3	D	V
ASSQDPGARGNEQF	.	TRBV4-1
ASSRNRGDTQY	TRBD1	TRBV6-5
ASSISGTGGEKLF	TRBD1	TRBV19
ASSQEPGYSNQPQH	.	TRBV4-3
ASSPGVFAVNTEAF	.	TRBV5-1
ASSLGSYNEQY	.	TRBV7-9
ASSDGPLVNTGELF	.	TRBV6-1
ASKTGAPDTQY	TRBD1	TRBV6-1
ASIGGGRYEQY	.	TRBV6-6
ASSYSASRPYEQY	.	TRBV6-5
ARSRYETQGGNGYT	.	TRBV7-5
ASSHRDRSPRYTEAF	TRBD1	TRBV14
ASSSPSRLDTGELF	.	TRBV27
ASSLGGSAPQY	.	TRBV5-6
ASSLELTGEAF	.	TRBV7-8